Below, 20 T cell receptor beta chains from the same sample are listed, as sequenced in a study of cytotoxic CD8 clonotypes in ibrutinib-treated CLL. Method: immunoSEQ multiplex PCR; TCRdb's copy keeps in-frame clones and lacks some. The sample has some 16,000 clones, 65% to 70% seen once. The specimen comprised PBMCs, sampled before ibrutinib treatment. These TCRs come from a human donor with chronic lymphocytic leukemia.

The V and J genes are TRBV4-3 and TRBJ1-2; D may be TRBD1 (5 bases). The CDR3 covers 14 residues. CDR1 is LGHNA, CDR2 YSLEER, per germline. Trimming pared 2 bases from V and 8 bases from J, leaving 15 bases between. The CDR3 DNA reads TGCGCCAGCAGCCAAACGGGGCAGGGCGGAGGCTACACCTTC. This gives the protein CASSQTGQGGGYTF.

The table lists this clone with a few counts. The chain has TRBV5-6 and TRBJ1-1; TRBD1 matches 8 bases. The germline V gene has CDR1 SGHDT and CDR2 YYEEEE. This CDR3 comprises 18 residues. Trimming at V came to 3 bases and at J to 1 base, leaving 14 bases not matched to a gene. The CDR3, as DNA: TGTGCCAGCAGCTCATCCGAGTGGACAGGGATACCGAACACTGAAGCTTTCTTT. Residues: CASSSSEWTGIPNTEAFF.

In its sample, this clone was seen once. This chain joins TRBV5-1 and TRBJ2-2, with no clear D. From germline, CDR1 is SGHRS and CDR2 YFSETQ. V was trimmed by 2 bases and J by 0 bases, leaving 8 bases between them. The CDR3 totals 15 residues. This CDR3 is CASSFTESNTGELFF. The CDR3 nucleotides read TGCGCCAGCAGCTTTACAGAGTCGAACACCGGGGAGCTGTTTTTT.

The chain couples TRBV7-2 to TRBJ2-3; D gene ambiguous. The CDR3 length is 14 residues. Trimming removed 1 base at V and 6 bases at J, with 11 bases between. Germline V gene lookup returns CDR1 SGHTA and CDR2 FQGNSA. CDR3 sequence (DNA): TGTGCCAGCAGCTTAGGGGGTCCATTGGATACGCAGTATTTT. The encoded protein is CASSLGGPLDTQYF.

This chain uses TRBV6-5 with TRBJ1-6; D not certain. Germline CDR1 MNHEY, CDR2 SVGAGI. Trimming removed 2 bases at V and 8 bases at J, with 13 bases between. The CDR3 is made up of 15 amino acids. The CDR3 DNA is TGTGCCAGCAGTTACGTCGGCACGGACTATTCACCCCTCCACTTT. Protein product: CASSYVGTDYSPLHF.

V is TRBV4-3 and J is TRBJ2-7; 8 positions match TRBD2. Germline CDR1 reads LGHNA; CDR2 reads YSLEER. This CDR3 region has 16 residues. The junction had 12 bases not matched to a gene; V was cut back by 1 base and J by 7 bases. The CDR3 spells CASSQGLRGAQGEQYF. The CDR3 nucleotides are TGCGCCAGCAGCCAAGGTTTGCGGGGGGCCCAGGGGGAGCAGTACTTC.

The chain is built from TRBV28 and TRBJ1-4; 10 nucleotides line up with TRBD1. The J segment lost 8 bases and the V segment lost 5 bases, leaving 8 bases of the junction unmatched. Germline V CDR1 and CDR2: MDHEN, SYDVKM. This CDR3 has 15 residues. In DNA form, the CDR3 reads TGTGCCAGCAGTCCTCGACAGGGGGCGGACGAAAAACTGTTTTTT. It encodes CASSPRQGADEKLFF.

This chain connects TRBV30 to TRBJ1-1; D unclear. The CDR3 has 13 residues. The ends were cut back, 2 bases at V and 1 base at J, with 8 bases in the middle. The germline gives CDR1 GTSNPN, CDR2 SVGIG (reference sequence). The CDR3 coding sequence is TGTGCCTGGAGTCGTCAGCGGAACACTGAAGCTTTCTTT. It codes for CAWSRQRNTEAFF.

This chain connects TRBV7-2 to TRBJ2-3, with 12 bases fitting TRBD2. Germline V gene data show CDR1 as SGHTA and CDR2 as FQGNSA. The CDR3 is made up of 15 amino acids. The V and J ends lost 4 bases and 7 bases, in that order; junction bases with no gene match: 6. Here the CDR3 reads CASSSSGGGRNTQYF. DNA for the CDR3: TGTGCCAGCAGCTCTAGCGGGGGGGGACGGAATACGCAGTATTTT. Variable domain in full (rest from reference TRBV7-2 and TRBJ2-3): GAGVSQSPSNKVTEKGKDVELRCDPISGHTALYWYRQSLGQGLEFLIYFQGNSAPDKSGLPSDRFSAERTGGSVSTLTIQRTQQEDSAVYLCASSSSGGGRNTQYFGPGTRLTVL.

A few counts support this clone. CDR3 residues: CASSSPQDNSPLHF. The CDR3 nucleotides read TGTGCCAGCAGTTCCCCTCAAGATAATTCACCCCTCCACTTT. The chain joins TRBV28 to TRBJ1-6; D not certain. There are 14 residues in the CDR3. Germline lookup yields CDR1 MDHEN and CDR2 SYDVKM. V was pared by 4 bases and J by 5 bases, with 9 bases between. The variable domain in full, with the rest retrieved from reference TRBV28 and TRBJ1-6, is DVKVTQSSRYLVKRTGEKVFLECVQDMDHENMFWYRQDPGLGLRLIYFSYDVKMKEKGDIPEGYSVSREKKERFSLILESASTNQTSMYLCASSSPQDNSPLHFGNGTRLTVT.

This clone was picked up a small number of times. The J gene is TRBJ1-4, the V gene TRBV29-1; 7 nucleotides line up with TRBD1. The CDR3 consists of 14 residues. The ends lost 7 bases at V and 5 bases at J; junction bases unmatched: 10. The V gene's germline CDR1 is SQVTM and CDR2 ANQGSEA. In nucleotides, the CDR3 is TGCAGCGCTGGACAGGACGGTGGGAATGAAAAACTGTTTTTT. This encodes CSAGQDGGNEKLFF.

This clone was counted a few times. The J gene is TRBJ1-1, the V gene TRBV29-1; no clear D gene. Germline V gives CDR1 SQVTM, CDR2 ANQGSEA. The V gene lost 4 bases and the J gene lost 1 base, with 7 bases spanning the gap. CDR3 length: 12 amino acids. CDR3 sequence (DNA): TGCAGCGTTGCACGGGGGAACACTGAAGCTTTCTTT. As protein: CSVARGNTEAFF.

The chain couples TRBV7-8 to TRBJ2-1, with D uncertain. Trimming removed 1 base from V and 8 bases from J, with 3 bases in between. Germline V lookup: CDR1 SGHVS, CDR2 FQNEAQ. The CDR3 is made up of 11 amino acids. The CDR3 DNA follows: TGTGCCAGCAGCTTAGTCGATGAGCAGTTCTTC. This sequence encodes CASSLVDEQFF.

This sequence joins TRBV27 and TRBJ1-1; D gene ambiguous. Trimming pared 8 bases from V and 1 base from J, leaving 14 bases between. The CDR3 totals 14 residues. Germline CDR1 is MNHEY and CDR2 is SMNVEV (reference sequence). The CDR3 spells CASSRMATNTEAFF. The DNA of the CDR3 is TGTGCCAGCTCCCGGATGGCGACGAACACTGAAGCTTTCTTT.

V usage is TRBV5-1 and J usage is TRBJ2-7; 8 nucleotides match TRBD1. V lost 2 bases and J lost 3; bases outside the gene matches: 4. Looked up from germline, CDR1 is SGHRS and CDR2 is YFSETQ. The CDR3 extends over 14 amino acids. The DNA of the CDR3 is TGCGCCAGCAGCTTTAGGACAGGGTACTACGAGCAGTACTTC. Translated: CASSFRTGYYEQYF.

This clone was observed a single time. This sequence joins TRBV6-5 and TRBJ1-2, with D tentatively TRBD1 (6 bases). V was pared by 5 bases and J by 8 bases, with 12 bases between. This CDR3 has 12 residues. CDR1 and CDR2 (germline): MNHEY, SVGAGI. CDR3: CASSGDRSGYTF. In DNA form, the CDR3 reads TGTGCCAGCAGTGGCGACAGGTCGGGCTACACCTTC.

By share, this clone counts as medium-sized. The chain is built from TRBV5-5 and TRBJ1-2; D remains ambiguous. V was clipped by 3 bases and J by 2 bases, with 2 bases between them. This CDR3 comprises 11 residues. From germline, CDR1 is SGHKS and CDR2 YYEKEE (reference sequence). The CDR3 sequence: CASSYNYGYTF. In DNA, the CDR3 is TGTGCCAGCAGCTACAACTATGGCTACACCTTC. Using reference TRBV5-5 and TRBJ1-2 for the parts outside the CDR3, the full variable domain is DAGVTQSPTHLIKTRGQQVTLRCSPISGHKSVSWYQQVLGQGPQFIFQYYEKEERGRGNFPDRFSARQFPNYSSELNVNALLLGDSALYLCASSYNYGYTFGSGTRLTVV.

This clone was detected once. CDR3 nucleotides: TGTGCCAGCAGGAGAGGGTGGGACAGGGATTACGAGCAGTACTTC. Translated, it gives CASRRGWDRDYEQYF. The chain recombines TRBV6-1 with TRBJ2-7; 9 bases match TRBD1. V shed 6 bases, J shed 4 bases, and the junction held 10 bases outside the gene matches. CDR1 and CDR2 from the germline V gene are MNHNS and SASEGT. This CDR3 has 15 residues.

This sequence joins TRBV11-2 and TRBJ2-3, with 11 bases matching TRBD1. The germline V gene has CDR1 SGHAT and CDR2 FQNNGV. The trim removed 5 bases at V and 6 bases at J, leaving 7 bases unmatched. The CDR3 spans 15 residues. The CDR3 here is CASSTGTGGRDTQYF. The CDR3 DNA reads as TGTGCCAGCAGCACCGGGACAGGGGGGAGGGATACGCAGTATTTT.

The chain links TRBV7-9 to TRBJ2-5; D call uncertain. Looked up from germline, CDR1 is SEHNR and CDR2 is FQNEAQ (reference sequence). V gave up 1 base and J gave up 7 bases, with 16 bases separating them. The CDR3 has 15 amino acids. DNA of the CDR3: TGTGCCAGCAGCTTAGATCTTGGGCAAATGGGGACCCAGTACTTC. Its protein is CASSLDLGQMGTQYF.